This T cell receptor (beta chain) appears in the sequencing data of a study of shared clonotypes between healthy human individuals. Study-level information: Those who served as donors were a couple of women and a few men between the ages of 18 and 49. Each donor's CD4 naive and CD4 memory cells filled three plates apiece, CD8 naive two, and CD8 memory one. Study-level findings and limits: It was anticipated that sequencing depth would influence how many clonotypes donors shared.

Regarding this clone: Antigen: not known.

TCRdb keeps only in-frame clones here, not all; method: immunoSEQ multiplex PCR. The sample includes 630,000 or so clones, roughly 98% of them seen just once. This CDR3 is 15 amino acids long. With 6 bases clipped from V and 3 bases from J, the junction kept 10 bases outside the gene matches. Germline CDR1 reads MNHEY; CDR2 reads SMNVEV (reference sequence). Naive CD8 cells were CD45RO-negative, positively selected for CCR7, excluding terminally differentiated effector memory CD45RA+ cells. J is TRBJ2-7 and V is TRBV27, with 8 bases fitting TRBD1. The sequencing input was naive CD8+ T cells sorted from blood. The TCR comes from a man aged 30 to 45 in good health. DNA of the CDR3: TGTGCCAGCAGCTACTATCAAGGGACAGGCTACGAGCAGTACTTC. Its protein product is CASSYYQGTGYEQYF.